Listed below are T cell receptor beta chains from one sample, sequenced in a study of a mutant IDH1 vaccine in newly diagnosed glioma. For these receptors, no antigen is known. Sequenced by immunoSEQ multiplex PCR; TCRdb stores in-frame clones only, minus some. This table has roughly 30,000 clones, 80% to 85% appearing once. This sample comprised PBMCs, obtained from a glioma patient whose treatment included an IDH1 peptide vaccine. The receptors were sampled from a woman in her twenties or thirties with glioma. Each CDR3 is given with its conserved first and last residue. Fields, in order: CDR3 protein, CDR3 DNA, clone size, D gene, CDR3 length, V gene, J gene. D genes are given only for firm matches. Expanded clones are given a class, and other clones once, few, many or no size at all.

CASSALSNEQFF	TGCGCCAGCAGTGCTCTCTCCAATGAGCAGTTCTTC	medium-sized	-	12	TRBV10-1	TRBJ2-1
CASSHRLAGMVETQYF	TGTGCCAGCAGCCACCGACTAGCGGGGATGGTGGAGACCCAGTACTTC	-	TRBD2	16	TRBV14	TRBJ2-5
CSVEGEGNEQFF	TGCAGCGTTGAAGGAGAGGGCAATGAGCAGTTCTTC	-	-	12	TRBV29-1	TRBJ2-1
CASSQLPERRDSPLHF	TGCGCCAGCAGCCAACTCCCAGAAAGGAGGGATTCACCCCTCCACTTT	-	-	16	TRBV4-1	TRBJ1-6
CASSLIPRRGNTIYF	TGTGCCAGCAGCTTGATACCCCGCAGGGGAAACACCATATATTTT	-	-	15	TRBV11-2	TRBJ1-3
CAAGQGAGELFF	TGTGCCGCCGGACAGGGGGCCGGGGAGCTGTTTTTT	-	TRBD1	12	TRBV6-1	TRBJ2-2
CASSFSNPIGEQFF	TGTGCCAGCAGTTTTAGTAACCCCATCGGTGAGCAGTTCTTC	-	-	14	TRBV27	TRBJ2-1
CASSRLAGGLTDTQYF	TGTGCCAGCAGCCGACTAGCGGGGGGTCTCACAGATACGCAGTATTTT	-	TRBD2	16	TRBV5-6	TRBJ2-3
CASRLTDNQPQHF	TGTGCCAGCAGACTGACGGACAATCAGCCCCAGCATTTT	once	-	13	TRBV6-5	TRBJ1-5
CASSPTQGTSQPQHF	TGCGCCAGCAGCCCGACCCAGGGGACCAGTCAGCCCCAGCATTTT	-	-	15	TRBV4-1	TRBJ1-5
CASSSRDVRNIQYF	TGTGCCAGCAGCTCCAGGGACGTAAGAAACATTCAGTACTTC	-	-	14	TRBV7-8	TRBJ2-4
CASSPSGVGDTQYF	TGTGCCAGCAGCCCTAGCGGAGTAGGAGATACGCAGTATTTT	-	TRBD2	14	TRBV9	TRBJ2-3
CASSLELSGAPQAFF	TGTGCCAGCAGCTTAGAGTTGTCAGGGGCACCACAAGCTTTCTTT	-	-	15	TRBV7-9	TRBJ1-1
CAWSVRGGSSEKLFF	TGTGCCTGGAGTGTACGAGGGGGGTCATCTGAAAAACTGTTTTTT	few	-	15	TRBV30	TRBJ1-4
CASSVEPGLNTEAFF	TGTGCCAGCAGCGTAGAACCAGGCTTGAACACTGAAGCTTTCTTT	-	-	15	TRBV9	TRBJ1-1
CAIGQVYEQYF	TGTGCCATCGGACAGGTATACGAGCAGTACTTC	-	TRBD1	11	TRBV10-3	TRBJ2-7
CASSPGSGGLQPQHF	TGTGCCAGCAGCCCCGGGTCAGGGGGGCTTCAGCCCCAGCATTTT	-	TRBD1	15	TRBV7-9	TRBJ1-5
CASSSHVAVNTEAFF	TGTGCCAGCAGCTCTCACGTGGCGGTAAACACTGAAGCTTTCTTT	-	-	15	TRBV9	TRBJ1-1
CAWSVSASSLHF	TGTGCCTGGAGTGTCTCGGCCTCCAGCCTCCACTTT	-	-	12	TRBV30	TRBJ1-6
CASSQALPGPSYEQYF	TGCGCCAGCAGCCAAGCCCTCCCCGGACCTTCCTACGAGCAGTACTTC	-	-	16	TRBV4-1	TRBJ2-7
CASRRVRDTEAFF	TGTGCCAGCAGGAGGGTTAGGGACACTGAAGCTTTCTTT	once	-	13	TRBV6-1	TRBJ1-1
CASSLFAGTNEKLFF	TGTGCCAGCAGTTTATTCGCAGGGACTAATGAAAAACTGTTTTTT	few	-	15	TRBV27	TRBJ1-4
CASSLTWGNTEAFF	TGTGCCAGCAGCTTAACTTGGGGGAACACTGAAGCTTTCTTT	-	-	14	TRBV7-6	TRBJ1-1
CASSERGQGYEKLFF	TGTGCCAGCAGCGAAAGGGGACAGGGCTATGAAAAACTGTTTTTT	-	TRBD1	15	TRBV5-4	TRBJ1-4
CAISEGFNYGYTF	TGTGCCATCAGTGAGGGGTTTAACTATGGCTACACCTTC	-	-	13	TRBV10-3	TRBJ1-2
CASSPRPNKATNEKLFF	TGTGCCAGCAGCCCCCGGCCGAACAAAGCAACTAATGAAAAACTGTTTTTT	once	-	17	TRBV5-5	TRBJ1-4
CAWRGLAKDTQYF	TGTGCCTGGAGGGGCCTAGCCAAAGATACGCAGTATTTT	-	-	13	TRBV30	TRBJ2-3
CASLTGTGENEQYF	TGTGCCAGCCTAACCGGGACAGGGGAGAACGAGCAGTACTTC	-	TRBD1	14	TRBV6-1	TRBJ2-7
CASSQETGRQPQHF	TGCGCCAGCAGCCAAGAAACTGGGAGGCAGCCCCAGCATTTT	-	-	14	TRBV4-3	TRBJ1-5
CASSLRGVETYEQYF	TGTGCCAGCAGTTTACGCGGGGTTGAGACCTACGAGCAGTACTTC	-	-	15	TRBV27	TRBJ2-7
CASSLAMENSPLHF	TGTGCCAGCAGCTTAGCGATGGAGAATTCACCCCTCCACTTT	-	-	14	TRBV7-9	TRBJ1-6
CASSQRGYPNTGELFF	TGCGCCAGCAGCCAGAGAGGCTACCCGAACACCGGGGAGCTGTTTTTT	-	-	16	TRBV4-1	TRBJ2-2
CASRGGPNTEAFF	TGTGCCAGCAGGGGGGGTCCGAACACTGAAGCTTTCTTT	-	-	13	TRBV6-1	TRBJ1-1
CASSLAMRAGEAFF	TGTGCCAGCAGCTTAGCAATGAGGGCAGGTGAAGCTTTCTTT	-	-	14	TRBV13	TRBJ1-1
CASSVDGAANEKLFF	TGTGCCAGCAGCGTTGACGGAGCCGCTAATGAAAAACTGTTTTTT	-	-	15	TRBV9	TRBJ1-4
CASSPTNNYGYTF	TGTGCCAGCAGCCCGACAAACAACTATGGCTACACCTTC	-	-	13	TRBV11-2	TRBJ1-2
CASSEQGVTGELFF	TGTGCCAGCAGCGAACAGGGGGTCACCGGGGAGCTGTTTTTT	-	TRBD1	14	TRBV6-6	TRBJ2-2
CASSSQKGGTGVTEAFF	TGTGCCAGCAGCTCGCAAAAGGGCGGGACAGGGGTAACTGAAGCTTTCTTT	-	TRBD1	17	TRBV5-4	TRBJ1-1
CASSVGDEAFF	TGTGCCAGCAGCGTAGGGGACGAAGCTTTCTTT	-	-	11	TRBV9	TRBJ1-1
CATKRAANGDYGYTF	TGTGCCACCAAACGGGCCGCCAATGGGGACTATGGCTACACCTTC	-	-	15	TRBV27	TRBJ1-2
CAWRSGRGTNYGYTF	TGTGCCTGGAGGAGTGGGAGAGGGACAAACTATGGCTACACCTTC	-	-	15	TRBV30	TRBJ1-2
CASSLDSSSGNTIYF	TGTGCCAGCAGCTTAGATTCGAGCTCTGGAAACACCATATATTTT	-	-	15	TRBV13	TRBJ1-3
CASSLEGVGLRTQYF	TGCGCCAGCAGCTTGGAGGGGGTAGGGTTGAGGACCCAGTACTTC	-	-	15	TRBV5-1	TRBJ2-5
CASSPTSEQYF	TGTGCCAGCAGTCCTACTAGCGAGCAGTACTTC	-	-	11	TRBV6-1	TRBJ2-7
CASGVGDSSSYEQYF	TGTGCCAGCGGGGTAGGGGACTCTAGCTCCTACGAGCAGTACTTC	-	-	15	TRBV7-6	TRBJ2-7
CASSSPGQGKSYEQYF	TGTGCCAGCAGTTCCCCAGGTCAGGGGAAGTCCTACGAGCAGTACTTC	-	-	16	TRBV27	TRBJ2-7
CASSGPGRTEAFF	TGTGCCAGCAGCGGACCAGGGCGTACTGAAGCTTTCTTT	-	-	13	TRBV7-2	TRBJ1-1
CASSLSGGEQFF	TGTGCCAGCAGTTTATCGGGTGGGGAGCAGTTCTTC	-	-	12	TRBV28	TRBJ2-1
CASTGGRGTDTQYF	TGTGCCAGCACCGGAGGCAGGGGGACAGATACGCAGTATTTT	-	TRBD1	14	TRBV6-1	TRBJ2-3
CASSSGTNNSPLHF	TGTGCCAGCAGTTCCGGGACGAATAATTCACCCCTCCACTTT	-	-	14	TRBV5-8	TRBJ1-6
CASSNRDRGLAQPQHF	TGTGCCAGTAGTAACCGGGACAGGGGGCTTGCTCAGCCCCAGCATTTT	-	TRBD1	16	TRBV19	TRBJ1-5
CASSFGLTEAFF	TGTGCCAGCAGTTTCGGGTTAACTGAAGCTTTCTTT	-	-	12	TRBV2	TRBJ1-1
CASRRGADTEAFF	TGTGCCAGCCGCCGGGGGGCGGACACTGAAGCTTTCTTT	-	-	13	TRBV7-9	TRBJ1-1
CASSLRDIQPQHF	TGTGCCAGCAGCCTCCGGGACATACAGCCCCAGCATTTT	once	-	13	TRBV7-2	TRBJ1-5
CASSLPGQGFEETQYF	TGTGCCAGCTCTCTCCCGGGACAGGGTTTTGAAGAGACCCAGTACTTC	-	TRBD1	16	TRBV18	TRBJ2-5
CAIRVGSTEAFF	TGTGCCATCCGGGTGGGAAGCACTGAAGCTTTCTTT	-	-	12	TRBV7-9	TRBJ1-1
CASSSQGAIEAFF	TGTGCCAGCAGCTCCCAGGGGGCGATTGAAGCTTTCTTT	-	TRBD1	13	TRBV5-5	TRBJ1-1